This T cell receptor beta chain came from a study of T cell repertoires in cytomegalovirus infection. Overall study: HLA-B-restricted CMV epitopes that are well studied, plus recently identified HLA-C-restricted ones, were used by the study. Public TCR beta signatures marked donors with CMV infection and the matching HLA. General study results and limits: The study found HLA-C-restricted CMV-specific TCR beta clonotypes dominating the ex vivo response.

This CDR3 contains 17 residues. CDR1 and CDR2 (germline): LNHDA, SQIVND (reference sequence). With 1 base removed from V and 8 bases from J, the gap between germline ends came to 20 bases. Each CDR3 protein gets one entry after TCRdb re-called the reads with MiXCR. The repertoire holds a few hundred thousand distinct CDR3 sequences, with around a quarter as singletons. About this clonotype: No antigen is known for it.

This rearrangement joins TRBV19 to TRBJ1-4, with D unclear. The clonotype originates from a human donor in good health (CMV status not recorded). Some clones in this sample may be carry-over from other donors' samples. Sequencing used cultured PBMCs, obtained from culture after CMV antigen stimulation. The CDR3 DNA follows: TGTGCCAGTAGTATAGCCCTCTCCCTGAAGATTCAAGAAAAACTGTTTTTT. Protein product: CASSIALSLKIQEKLFF.